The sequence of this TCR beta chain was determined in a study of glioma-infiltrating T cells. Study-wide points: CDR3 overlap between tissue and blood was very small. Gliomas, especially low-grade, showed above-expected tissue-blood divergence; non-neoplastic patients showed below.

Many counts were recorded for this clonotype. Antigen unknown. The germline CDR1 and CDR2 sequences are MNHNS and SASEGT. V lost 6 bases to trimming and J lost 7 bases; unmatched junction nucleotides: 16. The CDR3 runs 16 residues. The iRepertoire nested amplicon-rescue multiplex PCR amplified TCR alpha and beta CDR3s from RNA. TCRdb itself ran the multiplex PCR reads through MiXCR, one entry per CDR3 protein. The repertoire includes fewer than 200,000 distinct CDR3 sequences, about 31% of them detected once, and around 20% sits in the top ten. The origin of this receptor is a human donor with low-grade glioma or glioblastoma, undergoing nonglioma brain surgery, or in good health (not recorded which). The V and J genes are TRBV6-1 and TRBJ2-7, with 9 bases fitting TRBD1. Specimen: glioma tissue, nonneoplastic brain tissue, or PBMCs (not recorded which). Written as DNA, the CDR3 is TGTGCCAGCAGGAGACAACCGGGACAGGGAGGTAAAGAGCAGTACTTC. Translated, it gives CASRRQPGQGGKEQYF.